One and the same sample provided the 7 T cell receptor beta chains below, sequenced in a study of CD8 T cells in ankylosing spondylitis. TCRdb reprocessed the 5' RACE reads with MiXCR, giving one entry per CDR3 protein. The top ten hold around 8.4% of the sample, which has about 300,000 distinct CDR3 sequences, approximately 10% seen once. Sequencing used blood, either unsorted or a sorted T cell fraction (not recorded which). The receptors originated from a female donor with ankylosing spondylitis or in good health (not recorded which).

This clonotype has at least ten counts. The chain employs TRBV29-1 and TRBJ2-1; TRBD2 matches at 7 bases. The CDR3 is 14 amino acids. Per germline, CDR1 SQVTM and CDR2 ANQGSEA. The V gene end was trimmed by 4 bases and the J gene end by 1 base; junction bases not matched to a gene: 4. The CDR3, as DNA: TGCAGCGTTGTGGGCGGGAGATCCTACAATGAGCAGTTCTTC. This translates into CSVVGGRSYNEQFF.

The chain has TRBV3-1 and TRBJ2-2, with 14 bases lining up with TRBD2. CDR3 length: 20 residues. The V gene end was trimmed by 5 bases and the J gene end by 6 bases; junction bases not matched to a gene: 17. CDR1 and CDR2 from the germline V gene are LGHDT and YNNKEL (reference sequence). CDR3 amino acids: CASSSPGGLAGVWWPGELFF. CDR3 bases: TGTGCCAGCAGCTCCCCGGGGGGACTAGCGGGAGTGTGGTGGCCCGGGGAGCTGTTTTTT.

V usage is TRBV7-2 and J usage is TRBJ2-1, with D maybe TRBD2 (5 bases). The CDR3 is 15 residues long. Germline V gives CDR1 SGHTA, CDR2 FQGNSA. V lost 5 bases and J 6 bases, leaving 17 bases between the germline ends. The CDR3 nucleotides are TGTGCCAGCAGCCCCCCGGGCCTCGGGGTCAATGAGCAGTTCTTC. Residues: CASSPPGLGVNEQFF. The variable domain in full, with the rest retrieved from reference TRBV7-2 and TRBJ2-1, is GAGVSQSPSNKVTEKGKDVELRCDPISGHTALYWYRQSLGQGLEFLIYFQGNSAPDKSGLPSDRFSAERTGGSVSTLTIQRTQQEDSAVYLCASSPPGLGVNEQFFGPGTRLTVL.

This clonotype was counted at least ten times. The chain links TRBV20-1 to TRBJ2-5, with D maybe TRBD2 (5 bases). The length of the CDR3 is 14 residues. Per the germline V gene, CDR1 is DFQATT and CDR2 is SNEGSKA (reference sequence). Deletions cut 4 bases from V and 2 bases from J, with 14 bases between. As DNA, the CDR3 is TGCAGTGCTACCAGTTTGGAGCGGCAAGAGACCCAGTACTTC. Encoded protein: CSATSLERQETQYF.

The rearrangement links TRBV29-1 to TRBJ2-1, with a weak D call TRBD2 (5 bases). CDR3 length: 13 amino acids. The germline CDR1 and CDR2 sequences are SQVTM and ANQGSEA. Deletions cut 4 bases from V and 8 bases from J, with 15 bases between. CDR3 loop: CSVGRVVGDEQFF. Here the CDR3 DNA reads TGCAGCGTTGGGCGAGTTGTCGGGGATGAGCAGTTCTTC.

The sample holds many counts of this clonotype. This chain connects TRBV2 to TRBJ1-1; unclear D gene. V shed 6 bases and J shed 1 base, with 3 bases lying between them. The germline V gene has CDR1 SNHLY and CDR2 FYNNEI. The length of the CDR3 is 11 residues. The CDR3 nucleotides are TGTGCCAGCAGGGAGAACACTGAAGCTTTCTTT. This gives the protein CASRENTEAFF.

This clonotype was counted ten times or more. The V gene is TRBV5-1, the J gene TRBJ2-1; D is ambiguous. The CDR3 spans 14 residues. CDR1 and CDR2 (germline): SGHRS, YFSETQ. Trimming stripped 2 bases from V and 4 bases from J, with 10 bases between. The CDR3 spells CASSFPSGYNEQFF. DNA of the CDR3: TGCGCCAGCAGCTTCCCATCCGGGTACAATGAGCAGTTCTTC.